This TCR beta chain was sequenced for a study of low-dose radiotherapy and immunotherapy resistance in tumors. Background on the study: Treatment of Cohort 1 consisted of 0.5 Gy per fraction every 2 weeks, adding up to 6.5 Gy. Cohort 2, a group dosed every two weeks at 1 Gy per fraction, received 13 Gy in total over 26 weeks. Study patients were administered oral aspirin at 300 mg daily for four cycles from cycle 1 day 1.

Germline V lookup: CDR1 SNHLY, CDR2 FYNNEI. The CDR3 totals 15 residues. The V segment lost 2 bases and the J segment 9 bases; nucleotides outside the gene matches: 10. This sample's time point: before trial treatment. Nivolumab, ipilimumab, aspirin, low-dose cyclophosphamide and low-dose radiotherapy were given to donors. With TRAV- and TRBV-specific primers, first-strand cDNA was made, covering the alpha and beta chains. TCR amplification ran approximately 22 PCR cycles using constant-region and V-primer adapter primers. TCRdb independently ran MiXCR on the reads; one entry per CDR3 protein. The sample carries tens of thousands of distinct CDR3 sequences, 9.4% recorded once.

The sequence was collected from a male donor with prostate cancer. Sequencing used PBMCs, obtained before treatment. The V call is TRBV2, the J call TRBJ1-3, with 7 positions matching TRBD1. CDR3 bases: TGTGCCAGCAGTGAAAAGGCTCTGGGACAGAGCACCATATATTTT. Translated, it gives CASSEKALGQSTIYF.